The clone carrying this T cell receptor (beta chain) was seen ten or more times. Its antigen is undetermined. As the method for making TCR beta libraries, quantitative 5'-RACE with molecular barcodes was used. TCRdb ran MiXCR on the 5' RACE reads and lists one entry per CDR3 protein. The sample carries under 250,000 distinct CDR3 sequences, around 8% recorded once. Germline V gene data show CDR1 as SEHNR and CDR2 as FQNEAQ (reference sequence). The CDR3 runs 14 residues. V was cut by 4 bases and J by 4 bases, with 10 bases left in between. This specimen belongs to a study of CD8 T cells in ankylosing spondylitis. Overall study findings and caveats: Earlier studies detected some motif variants in reactive arthritis synovial fluid and blood.

The TCR sequence derives from a female donor with ankylosing spondylitis or in good health (not recorded which). The V and J genes are TRBV7-9 and TRBJ1-4; D unresolved. The sequenced sample was blood, either unsorted or a sorted T cell fraction (not recorded which). The CDR3 loop is CASSSGDFNEKLFF. DNA of the CDR3: TGTGCCAGCAGCTCCGGAGATTTTAATGAAAAACTGTTTTTT.